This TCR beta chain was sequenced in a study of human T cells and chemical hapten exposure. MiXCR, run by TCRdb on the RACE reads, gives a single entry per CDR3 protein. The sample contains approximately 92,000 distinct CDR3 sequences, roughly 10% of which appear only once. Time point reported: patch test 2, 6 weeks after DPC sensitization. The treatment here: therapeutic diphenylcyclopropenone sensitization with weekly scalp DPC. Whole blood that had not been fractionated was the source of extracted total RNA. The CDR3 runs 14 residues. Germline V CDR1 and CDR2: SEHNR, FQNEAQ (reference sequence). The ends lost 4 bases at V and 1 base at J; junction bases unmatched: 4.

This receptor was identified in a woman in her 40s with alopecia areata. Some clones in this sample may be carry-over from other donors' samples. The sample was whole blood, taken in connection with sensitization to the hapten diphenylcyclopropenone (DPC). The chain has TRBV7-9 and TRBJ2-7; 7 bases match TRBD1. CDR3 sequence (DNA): TGTGCCAGCAGCTCGCAGACAGGGTCCTACGAGCAGTACTTC. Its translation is CASSSQTGSYEQYF.